Listed here are 14 T cell receptor beta chains from one sample, sequenced in a study of blood T cell repertoires in COVID-19. Profiling relied on immunoSEQ multiplex PCR, and the TCRdb table lists in-frame clones only, not all of them. The sample has a few hundred thousand clones, around 85% seen once; the top ten hold roughly 0.87%. Material for sequencing was peripheral blood. All receptors derive from a human donor with COVID-19, enrolled during active disease. The donor label of this sample is uncertain.

The chain links TRBV28 to TRBJ1-1, with TRBD1 matching 7 bases. CDR1 is MDHEN and CDR2 is SYDVKM in the germline V gene. This CDR3 has 15 residues. Trimming at V came to 6 bases and at J to 3 bases, leaving 10 bases not matched to a gene. CDR3 DNA: TGTGCCAGCAGATCCCCCGGACAGGAGGACACTGAAGCTTTCTTT. This encodes CASRSPGQEDTEAFF.

This clone was counted a single time. The J gene is TRBJ2-1, the V gene TRBV5-4, with D possibly TRBD2 on 6 matching bases. Trimming left V 0 bases short and J 10 bases short, with 11 bases between. This CDR3 spans 13 amino acids. CDR1 is SGHNT and CDR2 is YYREEE in the germline V gene (reference sequence). The CDR3 DNA is TGTGCCAGCAGCTTGGTATCGGGAGACGAGCAGTTCTTC. Translation: CASSLVSGDEQFF.

V usage is TRBV6-5 and J usage is TRBJ1-2; no clear D. Trimming cost V 5 bases and J 8 bases, with 15 bases left between them. The CDR3 runs to 13 residues. The germline gives CDR1 MNHEY, CDR2 SVGAGI. Here the CDR3 reads CASSQAGIGGYTF. In DNA form, the CDR3 reads TGTGCCAGCAGTCAGGCGGGGATCGGGGGCTACACCTTC.

This clone was picked up a small number of times. This chain joins TRBV7-3 and TRBJ2-2, with TRBD2 matching over 14 bases. V trimming: 3 bases; J trimming: 5 bases; junction bases outside the gene matches: 2. Germline V gene data show CDR1 as SGHTA and CDR2 as FQGTGA. The CDR3 consists of 16 residues. DNA for the CDR3: TGTGCCAGCAGCTTCGGGACTAGCGGGAGAACCGGGGAGCTGTTTTTT. Translated: CASSFGTSGRTGELFF. The variable domain in full, completed from reference TRBV7-3 and TRBJ2-2, reads GAGVSQTPSNKVTEKGKYVELRCDPISGHTALYWYRQSLGQGPEFLIYFQGTGAADDSGLPNDRFFAVRPEGSVSTLKIQRTERGDSAVYLCASSFGTSGRTGELFFGEGSRLTVL.

This chain connects TRBV7-2 to TRBJ2-3; 12 bases match TRBD1. The V segment lost 4 bases and the J segment 5 bases; nucleotides outside the gene matches: 10. The CDR3 has 17 residues. The germline V gene encodes CDR1 SGHTA and CDR2 FQGNSA. Written as DNA, the CDR3 is TGTGCCAGCAGCTCGGGACCCGGGACAGGGGGCCTAGATACGCAGTATTTT. Amino acid sequence: CASSSGPGTGGLDTQYF.

The rearrangement joins TRBV18 to TRBJ2-6; 11 bases line up with TRBD2. In germline, CDR1 is KGHSH, CDR2 LQKENI. J gave up 0 bases and V 6 bases, and 4 bases lay outside the gene matches. This CDR3 has 17 amino acids. Here the CDR3 DNA reads TGTGCCAGCTCCCCCGGGACTAGCGGCTCTGGGGCCAACGTCCTGACTTTC. Its translation is CASSPGTSGSGANVLTF.

V gene TRBV12-3 or TRBV12-4 combines with J gene TRBJ2-3; 9 nucleotides line up with TRBD2. The CDR3 covers 13 residues. Germline trimming cut 8 bases from V and 6 bases from J; bases unmatched to any gene: 6. The CDR3 loop reads CASGQAGGDTQYF. The CDR3 DNA reads TGTGCCAGCGGTCAGGCGGGAGGGGATACGCAGTATTTT.

This sequence joins TRBV19 and TRBJ1-5; 8 nucleotides align to TRBD1. The CDR3 sequence is 15 residues long. Losses at the gene ends were 6 bases for V and 6 bases for J; bases not matched to a gene: 10. Germline V gene lookup returns CDR1 LNHDA and CDR2 SQIVND (reference sequence). The CDR3 spells CASRAQGALGQPQHF. CDR3 bases: TGTGCCAGTAGGGCCCAGGGGGCGCTGGGTCAGCCCCAGCATTTT. Supplemented by reference TRBV19 and TRBJ1-5, the full variable domain reads DGGITQSPKYLFRKEGQNVTLSCEQNLNHDAMYWYRQDPGQGLRLIYYSQIVNDFQKGDIAEGYSVSREKKESFPLTVTSAQKNPTAFYLCASRAQGALGQPQHFGDGTRLSIL.

This sequence joins TRBV10-3 and TRBJ1-1; possible D gene TRBD1, 6 bases. V was cut by 5 bases and J by 10 bases, with 20 bases left in between. From germline, CDR1 is ENHRY and CDR2 SYGVKD. The CDR3 runs to 14 residues. CDR3: CAISPGQPTRGAFF. DNA of the CDR3: TGTGCCATCAGTCCGGGACAACCTACAAGGGGAGCTTTCTTT.

The rearrangement joins TRBV5-1 to TRBJ1-1; 8 positions match TRBD1. V was pared by 0 bases and J by 1 base, with 8 bases of the junction left unmatched. CDR1 is SGHRS, CDR2 YFSETQ, per germline. The CDR3 spans 17 residues. CDR3 in amino acids: CASSLGGRGLGNTEAFF. The CDR3 coding sequence is TGCGCCAGCAGCTTGGGGGGCAGGGGGCTGGGGAACACTGAAGCTTTCTTT.

The gene calls are TRBV12-3 or TRBV12-4 and TRBJ1-3; no definite D call. Trimming cost V 7 bases and J 4 bases, with 8 bases left between them. This CDR3 comprises 12 residues. DNA for the CDR3: TGTGCCAGCACCCTCCCCGGAAACACCATATATTTT. Translating gives CASTLPGNTIYF.

The V gene is TRBV7-8, the J gene TRBJ1-2; tentative D call: TRBD1 (6 bases). Germline CDR1 reads SGHVS; CDR2 reads FQNEAQ. The V end lost 5 bases, the J end lost 5 bases, and 18 bases lay between the germline ends. The CDR3 is 15 residues long. The CDR3 bases are TGTGCCAGCAGCGCTTATGAGACAGGCTCGTATGGCTACACCTTC. Encoded protein: CASSAYETGSYGYTF.

This clone was picked up a small number of times. The chain carries TRBV5-4 and TRBJ1-1; no clear D. Per the germline V gene, CDR1 is SGHNT and CDR2 is YYREEE (reference sequence). Trimming pared 4 bases from V and 3 bases from J, leaving 13 bases between. The CDR3 is 14 residues long. CDR3: CASSRRREYTEAFF. The DNA for the CDR3 is TGTGCCAGCAGCCGGCGGAGGGAGTACACTGAAGCTTTCTTT. Variable domain in full (rest from reference TRBV5-4 and TRBJ1-1): ETGVTQSPTHLIKTRGQQVTLRCSSQSGHNTVSWYQQALGQGPQFIFQYYREEENGRGNFPPRFSGLQFPNYSSELNVNALELDDSALYLCASSRRREYTEAFFGQGTRLTVV.

V usage is TRBV28 and J usage is TRBJ1-2; 9 nucleotides match TRBD1. This CDR3 is built from 15 residues. V shed 6 bases and J 8 bases; nucleotides not matched to a gene: 13. Germline loops: CDR1 MDHEN, CDR2 SYDVKM. The CDR3 sequence is CASSNNLRTGVGYTF. CDR3 coding DNA: TGTGCCAGCAGCAACAACCTCAGGACAGGGGTCGGCTACACCTTC.